The 12 T cell receptor beta chains reported below all come from one sample, sequenced in a study of blood T cell repertoires in COVID-19. Produced via immunoSEQ multiplex PCR; TCRdb's table is partial and in-frame only. This table has 200,000 or so clones, roughly 89% appearing once. Input material: PBMCs or T cells enriched from blood (not recorded which). Every receptor here comes from a middle-aged woman with acute COVID-19.

A few counts support this clone. The chain joins TRBV6-5 to TRBJ1-1; 7 nucleotides agree with TRBD1. The length of the CDR3 is 15 residues. The ends lost 7 bases at V and 1 base at J; junction bases unmatched: 9. Germline loops: CDR1 MNHEY, CDR2 SVGAGI. CDR3 nucleotide sequence: TGTGCCAGCAATCCTCGGGGACAGAAGAACACTGAAGCTTTCTTT. As protein: CASNPRGQKNTEAFF.

J is TRBJ2-1 and V is TRBV7-6, with 12 positions matching TRBD2. The CDR3 runs 15 residues. Trimming at V came to 5 bases and at J to 6 bases, leaving 5 bases not matched to a gene. CDR1 and CDR2 from the germline V gene are SGHVS and FNYEAQ. The CDR3 region is CASSALAGGGNEQFF. The CDR3 coding sequence is TGTGCCAGCAGCGCCCTAGCGGGGGGGGGCAATGAGCAGTTCTTC.

The rearrangement joins TRBV7-2 to TRBJ2-2; 12 nucleotides line up with TRBD2. From germline, CDR1 is SGHTA and CDR2 FQGNSA. This CDR3 is 16 amino acids long. The J segment lost 6 bases and the V segment lost 3 bases, leaving 5 bases of the junction unmatched. CDR3 coding DNA: TGTGCCAGCAGCTTGCTAGCGGGGGGGCAGTCCGGGGAGCTGTTTTTT. As protein: CASSLLAGGQSGELFF.

The sample holds one count of this clone. V and J are TRBV18 and TRBJ1-2; a weak D match, TRBD1 (6 bases). Germline loops: CDR1 KGHSH, CDR2 LQKENI. This CDR3 is 16 amino acids long. V was clipped by 5 bases and J by 4 bases, with 20 bases between them. In DNA form, the CDR3 reads TGTGCCAGCTCATCCGCGACAGGTTCGGATCTCTATGGCTACACCTTC. This encodes CASSSATGSDLYGYTF.

This clone was picked up one time. The chain joins TRBV6-5 to TRBJ1-2; the D gene is possibly TRBD1 (5 bases). In germline, CDR1 is MNHEY, CDR2 SVGAGI. This CDR3 region has 14 residues. V gave up 0 bases and J gave up 4 bases, with 9 bases separating them. CDR3: CASSYSTAFYGYTF. The CDR3 DNA reads as TGTGCCAGCAGTTACTCGACAGCGTTCTATGGCTACACCTTC.

V gene TRBV7-3 combines with J gene TRBJ2-2, with 8 bases aligning to TRBD2. CDR1 SGHTA and CDR2 FQGTGA come from the germline V gene. With V trimmed by 1 base and J by 2 bases, 18 bases remained unmatched. The CDR3 totals 21 residues. The CDR3 here is CASSLNPRLAIGPINTGELFF. The DNA for the CDR3 is TGTGCCAGCAGCTTAAATCCTCGACTAGCGATCGGTCCGATAAACACCGGGGAGCTGTTTTTT. The complete variable domain, with remaining parts taken from reference TRBV7-3 and TRBJ2-2, reads GAGVSQTPSNKVTEKGKYVELRCDPISGHTALYWYRQSLGQGPEFLIYFQGTGAADDSGLPNDRFFAVRPEGSVSTLKIQRTERGDSAVYLCASSLNPRLAIGPINTGELFFGEGSRLTVL.

The V call is TRBV13, the J call TRBJ1-1; a possible D gene is TRBD1 (5 bases). From germline, CDR1 is PRHDT and CDR2 FYEKMQ (reference sequence). Trimming took 5 bases from V and 10 from J, leaving 20 bases between them. This CDR3 is 14 amino acids long. The CDR3 nucleotides read TGTGCCAGCAGCCCACGCCGGGACTCCCACGGAGCTTTCTTT. It yields the protein CASSPRRDSHGAFF.

J is TRBJ2-2 and V is TRBV5-1, with TRBD1 identical over 11 bases. The CDR3 runs 14 residues. Germline V gene sequence: CDR1 SGHRS, CDR2 YFSETQ. V shed 7 bases and J 5 bases; nucleotides not matched to a gene: 4. The CDR3 region is CASQGQGETGELFF. The CDR3 region has the DNA TGCGCCAGCCAGGGACAGGGGGAAACCGGGGAGCTGTTTTTT.

V is TRBV19 and J is TRBJ2-1; the D gene is possibly TRBD2 (7 bases). V was pared by 3 bases and J by 8 bases, with 17 bases between. This CDR3 contains 15 residues. Per the germline V gene, CDR1 is LNHDA and CDR2 is SQIVND (reference sequence). CDR3 protein: CASSIRRGTKHEQFF. The DNA for the CDR3 is TGTGCCAGTAGTATCCGGCGGGGGACAAAACATGAGCAGTTCTTC.

The chain employs TRBV3-1 (or the pseudogene TRBV3-2) and TRBJ2-3; 9 bases are shared with TRBD2. V gave up 1 base and J gave up 0 bases; unmatched junction bases: 5. Germline loops: CDR1 LGHDT, CDR2 YNNKEL (reference sequence). The CDR3 contains 17 residues. CDR3 sequence (DNA): TGTGCCAGCAGCCAAGTCATAGCGGGGGAGAGCACAGATACGCAGTATTTT. This codes for CASSQVIAGESTDTQYF.

The genes are TRBV7-9 and TRBJ2-3; 8 bases align to TRBD2. This CDR3 contains 15 residues. The germline V gene encodes CDR1 SEHNR and CDR2 FQNEAQ (reference sequence). Trimming cost V 4 bases and J 4 bases; bases outside gene matches: 7. This CDR3 is CASSYGTSWSDTQYF. The CDR3, as DNA: TGTGCCAGCAGCTACGGGACTAGTTGGTCAGATACGCAGTATTTT.

J is TRBJ1-3 and V is TRBV19, with 7 bases fitting TRBD1. This CDR3 contains 14 residues. Germline CDR1 reads LNHDA; CDR2 reads SQIVND (reference sequence). V lost 8 bases to trimming and J lost 2 bases; unmatched junction nucleotides: 6. This chain's CDR3 is CASAVGQTGNTIYF. CDR3 in DNA: TGTGCCAGTGCGGTGGGACAGACTGGAAACACCATATATTTT.